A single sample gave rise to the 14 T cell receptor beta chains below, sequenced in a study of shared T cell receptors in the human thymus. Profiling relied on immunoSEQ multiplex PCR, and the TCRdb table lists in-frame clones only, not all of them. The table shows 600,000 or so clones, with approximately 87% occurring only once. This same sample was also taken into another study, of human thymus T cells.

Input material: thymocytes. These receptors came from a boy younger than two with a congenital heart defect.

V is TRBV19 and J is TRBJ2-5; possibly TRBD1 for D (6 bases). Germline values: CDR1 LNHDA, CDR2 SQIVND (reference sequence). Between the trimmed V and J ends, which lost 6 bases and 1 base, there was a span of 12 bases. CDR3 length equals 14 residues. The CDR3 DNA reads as TGTGCCAGTAGGAAGGACAGCCTCCAAGAGACCCAGTACTTC. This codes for CASRKDSLQETQYF.

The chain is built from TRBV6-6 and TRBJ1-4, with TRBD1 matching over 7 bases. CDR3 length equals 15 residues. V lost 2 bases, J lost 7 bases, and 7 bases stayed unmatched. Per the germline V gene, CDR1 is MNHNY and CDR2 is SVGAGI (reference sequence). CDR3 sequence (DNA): TGTGCCAGCAGTTACACCCAGACAGGGAGTGAAAAACTGTTTTTT. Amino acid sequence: CASSYTQTGSEKLFF.

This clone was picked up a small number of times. In DNA form, the CDR3 reads TGTGCCAGCAGTTTATGGCGGACAGGGGGCGGCAGGGGAGTCGGCTACACCTTC. It encodes CASSLWRTGGGRGVGYTF. This sequence joins TRBV28 and TRBJ1-2; 11 bases fit TRBD1. The junction had 14 bases not matched to a gene; V was cut back by 0 bases and J by 8 bases. Germline CDR1 and CDR2: MDHEN and SYDVKM. This CDR3 comprises 18 residues.

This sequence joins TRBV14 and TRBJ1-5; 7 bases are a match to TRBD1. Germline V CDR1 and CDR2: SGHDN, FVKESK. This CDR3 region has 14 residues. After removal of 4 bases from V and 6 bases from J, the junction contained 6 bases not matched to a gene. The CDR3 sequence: CASSPRGEGQPQHF. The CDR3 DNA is TGTGCCAGCAGCCCCAGGGGGGAAGGTCAGCCCCAGCATTTT.

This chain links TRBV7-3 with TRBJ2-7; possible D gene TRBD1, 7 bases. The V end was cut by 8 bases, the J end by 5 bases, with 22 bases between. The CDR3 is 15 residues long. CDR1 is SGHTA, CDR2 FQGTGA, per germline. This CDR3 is CASAFTAGQRNEQYF. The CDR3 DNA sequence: TGTGCCAGCGCTTTTACGGCGGGACAGAGGAACGAGCAGTACTTC. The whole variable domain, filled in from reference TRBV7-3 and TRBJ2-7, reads GAGVSQTPSNKVTEKGKYVELRCDPISGHTALYWYRQSLGQGPEFLIYFQGTGAADDSGLPNDRFFAVRPEGSVSTLKIQRTERGDSAVYLCASAFTAGQRNEQYFGPGTRLTVT.

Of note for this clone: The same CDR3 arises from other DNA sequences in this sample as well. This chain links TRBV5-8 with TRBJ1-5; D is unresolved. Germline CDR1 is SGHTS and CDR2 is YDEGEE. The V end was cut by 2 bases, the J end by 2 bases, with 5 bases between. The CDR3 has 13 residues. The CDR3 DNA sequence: TGTGCCAGCAGCTTTTCAGGCAATCAGCCCCAGCATTTT. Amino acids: CASSFSGNQPQHF.

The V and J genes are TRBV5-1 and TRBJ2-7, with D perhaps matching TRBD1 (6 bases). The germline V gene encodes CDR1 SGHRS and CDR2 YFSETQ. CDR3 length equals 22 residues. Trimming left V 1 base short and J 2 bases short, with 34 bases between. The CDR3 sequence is CASSLPLGNLAGAGSIAYEQYF. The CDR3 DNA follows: TGCGCCAGCAGCTTGCCCCTCGGGAATCTGGCAGGGGCCGGTTCAATTGCCTACGAGCAGTACTTC.

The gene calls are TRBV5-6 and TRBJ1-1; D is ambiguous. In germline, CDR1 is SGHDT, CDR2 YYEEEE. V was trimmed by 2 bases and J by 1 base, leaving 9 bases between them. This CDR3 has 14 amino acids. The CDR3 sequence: CASSFINGNTEAFF. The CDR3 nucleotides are TGTGCCAGCAGCTTTATTAACGGGAACACTGAAGCTTTCTTT.

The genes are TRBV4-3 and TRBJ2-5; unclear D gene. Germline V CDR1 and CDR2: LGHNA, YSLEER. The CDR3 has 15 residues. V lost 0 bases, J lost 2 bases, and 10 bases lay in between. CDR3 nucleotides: TGCGCCAGCAGCCAAGAAGAGAGAACTCAAGAGACCCAGTACTTC. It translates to CASSQEERTQETQYF.

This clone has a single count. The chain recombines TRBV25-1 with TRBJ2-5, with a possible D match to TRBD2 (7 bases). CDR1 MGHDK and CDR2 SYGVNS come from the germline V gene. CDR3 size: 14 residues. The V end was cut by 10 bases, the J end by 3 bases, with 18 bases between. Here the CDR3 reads CATVIGGPKETQYF. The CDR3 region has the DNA TGTGCCACAGTGATCGGGGGGCCCAAAGAGACCCAGTACTTC.

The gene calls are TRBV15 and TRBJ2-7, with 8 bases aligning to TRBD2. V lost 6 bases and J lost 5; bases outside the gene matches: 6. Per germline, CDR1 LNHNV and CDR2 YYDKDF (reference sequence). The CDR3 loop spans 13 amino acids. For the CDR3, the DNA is TGTGCCACCAGAGCGGGAGAAGGGGACGAGCAGTACTTC. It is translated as CATRAGEGDEQYF. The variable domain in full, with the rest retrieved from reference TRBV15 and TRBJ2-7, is DAMVIQNPRYQVTQFGKPVTLSCSQTLNHNVMYWYQQKSSQAPKLLFHYYDKDFNNEADTPDNFQSRRPNTSFCFLDIRSPGLGDTAMYLCATRAGEGDEQYFGPGTRLTVT.

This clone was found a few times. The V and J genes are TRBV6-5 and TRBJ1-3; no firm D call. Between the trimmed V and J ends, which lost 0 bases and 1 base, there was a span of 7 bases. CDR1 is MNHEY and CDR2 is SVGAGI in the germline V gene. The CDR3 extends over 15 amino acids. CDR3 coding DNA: TGTGCCAGCAGTTACTCTTGGCCTTCTGGAAACACCATATATTTT. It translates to CASSYSWPSGNTIYF.

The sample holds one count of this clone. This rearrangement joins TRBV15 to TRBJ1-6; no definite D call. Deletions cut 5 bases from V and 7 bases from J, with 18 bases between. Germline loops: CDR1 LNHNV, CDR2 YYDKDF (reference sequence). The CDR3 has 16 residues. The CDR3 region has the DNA TGTGCCACCAGCGGCCAAAGTAACCCCCTGAATTCACCCCTCCACTTT. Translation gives CATSGQSNPLNSPLHF.

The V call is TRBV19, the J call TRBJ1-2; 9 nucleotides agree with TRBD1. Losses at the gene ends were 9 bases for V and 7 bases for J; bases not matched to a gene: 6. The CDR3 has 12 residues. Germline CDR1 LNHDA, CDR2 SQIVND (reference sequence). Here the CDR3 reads CASTQGAGGYTF. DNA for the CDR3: TGTGCCAGCACACAGGGGGCCGGTGGCTACACCTTC.